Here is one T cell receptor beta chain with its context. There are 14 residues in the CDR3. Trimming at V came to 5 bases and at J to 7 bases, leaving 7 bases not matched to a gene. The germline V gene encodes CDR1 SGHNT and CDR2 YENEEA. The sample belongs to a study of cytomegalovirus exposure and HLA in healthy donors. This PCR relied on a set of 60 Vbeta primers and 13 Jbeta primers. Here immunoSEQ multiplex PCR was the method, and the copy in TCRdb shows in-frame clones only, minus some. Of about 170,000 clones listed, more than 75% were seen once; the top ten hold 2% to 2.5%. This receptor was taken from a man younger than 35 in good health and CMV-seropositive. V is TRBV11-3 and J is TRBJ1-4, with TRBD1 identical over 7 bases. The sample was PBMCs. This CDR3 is CASSLRQGGEKLFF. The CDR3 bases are TGTGCCAGCAGCCTGAGACAGGGAGGTGAAAAACTGTTTTTT.